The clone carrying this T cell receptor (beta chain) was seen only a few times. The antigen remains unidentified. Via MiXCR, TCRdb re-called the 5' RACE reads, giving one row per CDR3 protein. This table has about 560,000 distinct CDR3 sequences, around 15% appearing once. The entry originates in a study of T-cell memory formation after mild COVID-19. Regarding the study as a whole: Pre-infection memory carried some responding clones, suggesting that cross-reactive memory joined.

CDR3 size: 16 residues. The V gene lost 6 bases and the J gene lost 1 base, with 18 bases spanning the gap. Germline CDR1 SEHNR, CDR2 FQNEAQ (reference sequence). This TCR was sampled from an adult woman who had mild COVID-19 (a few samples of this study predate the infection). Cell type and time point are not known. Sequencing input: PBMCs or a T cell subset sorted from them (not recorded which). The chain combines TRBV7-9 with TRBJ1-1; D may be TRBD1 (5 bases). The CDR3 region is CASSPPLEGRNTEAFF. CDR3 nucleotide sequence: TGTGCCAGCAGTCCCCCGCTCGAGGGGAGGAACACTGAAGCTTTCTTT.